This T cell receptor (beta chain) derives from a study of beta chain features in type 1 diabetes. Findings and limits, study-wide: Type 1 diabetes patients had moderately but significantly shorter TCRB CDR3s in all four CD4+ subsets.

Expressed TCRB transcripts got sequenced, as all isolated RNA was reverse transcribed. Method: immunoSEQ multiplex PCR; TCRdb's copy keeps in-frame clones and lacks some. The table shows about 47,000 clones, with approximately 40% occurring only once. The sample holds a few counts of this clone. The antigen is not known. A heparinised blood draw that averaged roughly 120 mL was obtained once from each donor. The CDR3 spans 16 residues. V lost 0 bases and J lost 8; bases outside the gene matches: 7. The germline V gene has CDR1 SGHTA and CDR2 FQGNSA. Sequenced material: stem cell memory CD4+ T cells from blood. The receptor was derived from a man aged 25-45 years with type 1 diabetes. The V and J genes are TRBV7-2 and TRBJ2-4, with 10 bases fitting TRBD2. The CDR3 DNA reads as TGTGCCAGCAGCTTAGCGCCTAGCGGGAGTTGGGACATTCAGTACTTC. Translation: CASSLAPSGSWDIQYF.